Here is one TCR beta chain with its context. The antigen is unknown. TCRdb recomputed calls from the RT-PCR reads with MiXCR, one row per CDR3 protein. The repertoire consists of roughly 500,000 distinct CDR3 sequences, with 15% to 20% occurring once and the leading ten covering less than 4%. This record belongs to a study of response to subunit inactivated influenza vaccine. Overall study findings and caveats: Researchers suggested that each seasonal influenza vaccination recruits few new T cells.

The origin of this receptor is a man aged 45-69 years who received an inactivated influenza vaccine. The input for sequencing was CD4+ T cells sorted from PBMCs, taken around 25 months after vaccination.

The CDR3 nucleotides are TGTGCCAGCAGTCCTGGACGGACGAATGAAAAACTGTTTTTT. Translating it yields CASSPGRTNEKLFF. V is TRBV7-9 and J is TRBJ1-4, with D hard to call. Germline lookup yields CDR1 SEHNR and CDR2 FQNEAQ (reference sequence). This CDR3 is built from 14 residues. Trimming took 6 bases from V and 5 from J, leaving 13 bases between them.